The rows below give T cell receptor beta chains drawn from one sample of a study of cytomegalovirus exposure and HLA in healthy donors. Libraries were prepared by immunoSEQ multiplex PCR; TCRdb keeps only in-frame clonotypes and omits some of them. This sample has approximately 150,000 clones; roughly 73% occur once, and the top ten carry about 11%. The sequencing input was PBMCs. These receptors were collected from a man younger than 35 in good health and CMV-seropositive. The CDR3 runs from the conserved cysteine through the conserved F or W. Fields, in order: V gene, clone size, J gene, CDR3 protein. Size is omitted from some rows. Given values are once, few, many or a class for expanded clones.

TRBV18	once	TRBJ2-3	CASSPGVYRGRTDTQYF
TRBV27	once	TRBJ1-2	CASSFVSNYGYTF
TRBV27	few	TRBJ1-2	CASSMTGMYGYTF
TRBV6-5	once	TRBJ1-5	CASSRAGPNQPQHF
TRBV7-9	NA	TRBJ2-1	CASSHGLADNEQFF
TRBV7-3	NA	TRBJ2-7	CASSLFGGGSYEQYF
TRBV10-3	NA	TRBJ1-5	CAIRGTRGQPQHF
TRBV28	NA	TRBJ1-4	CAGQGGTNEKLFF
TRBV2	NA	TRBJ2-7	CASRTSGNTYEQYF
TRBV10-1	once	TRBJ2-1	CASSEWRERPSNEQFF
TRBV10-2	NA	TRBJ1-1	CASSRGMAAEAFF
TRBV27	NA	TRBJ2-3	CASRIRRETDTQYF
TRBV9	NA	TRBJ2-1	CASSAFRGGREQFF
TRBV5-4	NA	TRBJ2-5	CASGDGETQYF
TRBV25-1	NA	TRBJ1-2	CASSVQGCSYTF
TRBV14	NA	TRBJ1-4	CASSWTGDEKLFF
TRBV5-1	NA	TRBJ2-7	CASSLIQGLNEQYF
TRBV5-1	few	TRBJ2-1	CASNPVPSGDPNEQFF
TRBV15	once	TRBJ2-1	CATRHTPPGLTYNEQFF
TRBV19	NA	TRBJ1-5	CASSISLIRGALSNQPQHF
TRBV6-1	NA	TRBJ2-7	CASSVSGRIYEQYF
TRBV28	NA	TRBJ1-5	CASSFGGLRNQPQHF